The clone carrying this T cell receptor beta chain turned up a few times. Its antigen is as yet unknown. This sample was included in a study of Graves' ophthalmopathy and Graves' hyperthyroidism. Overall study context: Hyperthyroidism showing no ophthalmopathy within 18 months of follow-up was stable.

RNA transcripts yielded amplified TCR beta CDR3 regions. Second-round multiplex PCR came after first-round RT-PCR with HTBI primers. TCRdb analysed the multiplex PCR reads with MiXCR anew, one entry per CDR3 protein. The data show over a million distinct CDR3 sequences, less than 45% seen once. Overall study findings and caveats: Among expanded thyroid clonotypes above 0.001 frequency, most also occurred in blood.

Hyperthyroidism patients were newly diagnosed, ill under 2 months, and aged 18 to 65 years. Certain patients, namely those with other autoimmune diseases, uncontrolled infections, pregnancy or lactation, were excluded. Germline lookup yields CDR1 SGHKS and CDR2 YYEKEE (reference sequence). The CDR3 has 16 residues. Trimming shortened V by 4 bases and J by 5 bases, and 21 bases separated the two germline ends. The chain uses TRBV5-5 and TRBJ1-2; D is possibly TRBD1 (6 bases). The TCR originated in an adult man with Graves' hyperthyroidism. Sequencing was carried out using peripheral blood or thyroid tissue (not recorded which). CDR3 nucleotides: TGTGCCAGCAGCCCAGAGCCCGGGACACTTTCTTATGGCTACACCTTC. Translated: CASSPEPGTLSYGYTF. The full variable domain, completed using reference TRBV5-5 and TRBJ1-2, is DAGVTQSPTHLIKTRGQQVTLRCSPISGHKSVSWYQQVLGQGPQFIFQYYEKEERGRGNFPDRFSARQFPNYSSELNVNALLLGDSALYLCASSPEPGTLSYGYTFGSGTRLTVV.